This T cell receptor beta chain is from a study of shared clonotypes between healthy human individuals. Study outcomes and limitations: Sampling involved blood alone; tissue repertoires likely differ. Compared with memory subsets, naive subsets generally had larger estimated richness.

In germline, CDR1 is SGHRS, CDR2 YFSETQ. With 0 bases removed from V and 7 bases from J, the gap between germline ends came to 10 bases. The CDR3 loop spans 14 amino acids. The assay was immunoSEQ multiplex PCR, and TCRdb's table has in-frame clones only and misses some. This table has fewer than 400,000 clones, roughly 70% appearing once. Points on this clone: Its target is unknown.

The receptor was isolated from a young man in good health. This chain joins TRBV5-1 and TRBJ2-2; maybe TRBD2 (5 bases). Sequenced material: memory CD4+ T cells sorted from blood. Subset indicated: CD45RA-negative fraction. This chain's CDR3 is CASSLEPEVGELFF. The DNA of the CDR3 is TGCGCCAGCAGCTTGGAGCCGGAGGTCGGGGAGCTGTTTTTT.